The sequence of this T cell receptor (beta chain) was determined in a study of blood T cells in healthy people across ages. Next came a second PCR, run for 7 to 11 cycles, which used a sample-barcoded 5' primer along with a J-beta primer mix. TCRdb fed the 5' RACE reads into MiXCR, producing one record per CDR3 protein. Among about 780,000 distinct CDR3 sequences listed, roughly 24% were seen once. V was trimmed by 5 bases and J by 1 base, leaving 12 bases between them. The CDR3 sequence is 14 residues long. Germline V CDR1 and CDR2: MDHEN, SYDVKM. This sample also appeared in a second study, on T cells of mothers and their children.

The origin of this receptor is a boy between 10 and 17 years old in good health. J is TRBJ2-7 and V is TRBV28; the D is unclear. Sequencing used blood. The CDR3 sequence: CASSLHGRSYEQYF. The CDR3 nucleotides read TGTGCCAGCAGTCTTCATGGACGGTCCTACGAGCAGTACTTC.